This TCR beta chain was captured in a study of CD8+ T cells in alopecia areata. With 4 bases removed from V and 10 bases from J, the gap between germline ends came to 7 bases. Per germline, CDR1 GTSNPN and CDR2 SVGIG (reference sequence). The CDR3 consists of 9 residues. Treatment meaning: oral pan-JAK inhibitor, 5-10 mg twice daily. Investigators isolated RNA and reverse transcribed it into cDNA to act as the sequencing template. Clones were sequenced by immunoSEQ multiplex PCR, and TCRdb holds only the in-frame ones, with some missing. The table includes 170,000 or so clones, roughly 53% detected once.

The TCR originated in a human donor with alopecia areata. The J gene is TRBJ1-1, the V gene TRBV30; no definite D call. Sequencing was performed on CD8+ T cells sorted from blood, taken at week 24, from a patient treated with tofacitinib. CDR3 protein: CAWNKRAFF. In DNA form, the CDR3 reads TGTGCCTGGAACAAGCGAGCTTTCTTT. Full variable domain (remainder filled in from reference TRBV30 and TRBJ1-1): SQTIHQWPATLVQPVGSPLSLECTVEGTSNPNLYWYRQAAGRGLQLLFYSVGIGQISSEVPQNLSASRPQDRQFILSSKKLLLSDSGFYLCAWNKRAFFGQGTRLTVV.